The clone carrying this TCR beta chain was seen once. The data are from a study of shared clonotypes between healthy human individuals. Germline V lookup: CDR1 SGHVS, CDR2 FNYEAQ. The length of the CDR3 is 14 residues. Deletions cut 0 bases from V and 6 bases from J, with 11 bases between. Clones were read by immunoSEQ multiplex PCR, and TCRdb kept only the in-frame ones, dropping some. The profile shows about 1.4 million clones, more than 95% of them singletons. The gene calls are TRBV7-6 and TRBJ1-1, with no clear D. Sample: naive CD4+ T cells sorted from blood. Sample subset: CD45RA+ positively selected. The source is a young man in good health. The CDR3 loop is CASSLAAQQAEAFF. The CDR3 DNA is TGTGCCAGCAGCTTAGCGGCCCAGCAGGCTGAAGCTTTCTTT.